This TCR beta chain appears in the sequencing data of a study of tumor-infiltrating lymphocytes in localized non-small cell lung cancer. Assay used: immunoSEQ multiplex PCR; TCRdb lists only in-frame clones, some missing. The sample holds 13,000 or so clones; about 64% are singletons and the top ten take roughly 10%. From germline, CDR1 is SEHNR and CDR2 FQNEAQ (reference sequence). This CDR3 has 13 amino acids. V was shortened by 5 bases and J by 4 bases, with 11 bases between the two germline ends. This TCR was sampled from a human donor with non-small cell lung cancer. This rearrangement joins TRBV7-9 to TRBJ1-1; D is uncertain. The sample taken for sequencing was uninvolved lung tissue not adjacent to the tumor. CDR3 sequence reads: CASSAVRATEAFF. CDR3 in DNA: TGTGCCAGCAGCGCCGTGAGGGCCACTGAAGCTTTCTTT.